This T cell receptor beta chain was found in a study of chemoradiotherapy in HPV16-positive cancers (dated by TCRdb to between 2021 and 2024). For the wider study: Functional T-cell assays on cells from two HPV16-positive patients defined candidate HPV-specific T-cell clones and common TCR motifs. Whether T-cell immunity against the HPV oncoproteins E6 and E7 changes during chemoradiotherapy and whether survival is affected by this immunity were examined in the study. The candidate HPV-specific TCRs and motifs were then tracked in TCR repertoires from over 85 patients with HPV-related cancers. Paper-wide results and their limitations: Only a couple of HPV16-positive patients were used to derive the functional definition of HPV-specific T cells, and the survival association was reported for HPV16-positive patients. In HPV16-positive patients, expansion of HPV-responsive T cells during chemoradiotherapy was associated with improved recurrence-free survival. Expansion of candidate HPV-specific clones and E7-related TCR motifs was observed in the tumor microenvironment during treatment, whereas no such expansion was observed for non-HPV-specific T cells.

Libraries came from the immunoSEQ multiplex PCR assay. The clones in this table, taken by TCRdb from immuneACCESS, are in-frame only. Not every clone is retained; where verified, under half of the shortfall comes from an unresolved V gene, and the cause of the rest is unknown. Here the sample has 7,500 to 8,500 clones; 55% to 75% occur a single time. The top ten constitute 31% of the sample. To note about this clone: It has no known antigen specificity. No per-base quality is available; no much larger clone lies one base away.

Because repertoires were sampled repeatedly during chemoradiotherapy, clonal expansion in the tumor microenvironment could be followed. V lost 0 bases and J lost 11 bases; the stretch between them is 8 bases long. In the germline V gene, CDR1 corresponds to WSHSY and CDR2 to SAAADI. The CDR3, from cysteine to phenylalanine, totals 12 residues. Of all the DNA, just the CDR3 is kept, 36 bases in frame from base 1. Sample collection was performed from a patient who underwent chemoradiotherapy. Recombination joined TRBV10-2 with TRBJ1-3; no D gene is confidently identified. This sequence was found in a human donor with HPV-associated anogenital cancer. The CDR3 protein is CASSESRSPIYF. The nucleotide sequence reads TGCGCCAGCAGTGAGTCAAGATCCCCCATATATTTT.